This T cell receptor (beta chain) was sequenced in a study of tumor-infiltrating lymphocytes in primary liver carcinoma. Background on the study: Aged between 30 and 69 years, the patients were men and women. Broader study findings: Blood trailed tumors significantly in top-250-clone fraction (p = 0.039). Since sampling was bulk and unsorted, CD4+ and CD8+ repertoires were not compared.

Germline DNA was extracted alongside blood RNA, which was obtained from unsorted whole blood. Infection with HBV was chronic in patients; they were treatment-naive. Starting material of 500 to 600 ng total RNA yielded TCR beta cDNA via a constant-region primer. Sequencing libraries for TCR beta derived from three nested multiplex PCR rounds that used slightly modified ARM-PCR. TCRdb redid the calling of the multiplex PCR reads with MiXCR, one entry per CDR3 protein. This table has about 320,000 distinct CDR3 sequences, around three fifths appearing once. With respect to this clonotype: Its antigen is not known.

This clonotype was sampled from a woman in her twenties or thirties with primary liver carcinoma and hepatitis B virus infection. The source material was peripheral blood.

The CDR3 coding sequence is TGTGCCAGCAGTAAAAGGACTAGCGGGAGCGCGCAGTATTTT. This gives the protein CASSKRTSGSAQYF. The chain joins TRBV2 to TRBJ2-3; 13 bases map to TRBD2. CDR3 length equals 14 residues. Germline trimming cut 5 bases from V and 10 bases from J; bases unmatched to any gene: 6. The germline V gene has CDR1 SNHLY and CDR2 FYNNEI.